This entry lists 11 T cell receptor beta chains sequenced from one sample in a study of T cells after somatic rescue of genetic block. Profiled with immunoSEQ multiplex PCR; TCRdb holds only in-frame clones, not every one. The table lists 100,000 to 120,000 clones, around nine tenths of them singletons, with 1.4% in the top ten. The source material was peripheral blood mononuclear cells (PBMCs). These TCRs come from a woman between 18 and 29 years old.

The rearrangement links TRBV11-3 to TRBJ2-1; the D is unclear. Looked up from germline, CDR1 is SGHNT and CDR2 is YENEEA. The CDR3 is 13 amino acids. V lost 4 bases, J lost 5 bases, and 9 bases lay in between. The DNA of the CDR3 is TGTGCCAGCAGCTCAGACCACGACAATGAGCAGTTCTTC. The encoded protein is CASSSDHDNEQFF.

The chain recombines TRBV4-3 with TRBJ1-6, with TRBD1 matching 7 bases. The CDR3 has 18 amino acids. With V trimmed by 1 base and J by 2 bases, 8 bases remained unmatched. Germline V lookup: CDR1 LGHNA, CDR2 YSLEER. The CDR3 is CASSQGRQGNTYNSPLHF. DNA for the CDR3: TGCGCCAGCAGCCAAGGTCGACAGGGTAACACCTATAATTCACCCCTCCACTTT.

The chain is built from TRBV19 and TRBJ2-3; TRBD2 matches at 8 bases. The CDR3 consists of 16 residues. V shed 6 bases and J 5 bases; nucleotides not matched to a gene: 13. Looked up from germline, CDR1 is LNHDA and CDR2 is SQIVND (reference sequence). The CDR3 loop is CASRASGGPAIDTQYF. The CDR3 bases are TGTGCCAGTAGAGCGAGCGGGGGCCCTGCAATAGATACGCAGTATTTT.

The chain couples TRBV9 to TRBJ2-5, with D maybe TRBD1 (6 bases). Germline lookup yields CDR1 SGDLS and CDR2 YYNGEE. V dropped 1 base and J dropped 1 base, with 14 bases sitting between them. This CDR3 is built from 16 residues. CDR3 region: CASSVYQGLPQETQYF. CDR3 DNA sequence: TGTGCCAGCAGCGTATATCAGGGGCTCCCCCAAGAGACCCAGTACTTC.

The rearrangement joins TRBV18 to TRBJ1-5; no clear D. Trimming pared 2 bases from V and 3 bases from J, leaving 14 bases between. Per the germline V gene, CDR1 is KGHSH and CDR2 is LQKENI. There are 16 residues in the CDR3. The CDR3 DNA reads TGTGCCAGCTCACCATCGGATCCGGGGAACAATCAGCCCCAGCATTTT. Protein sequence: CASSPSDPGNNQPQHF. The full variable domain, in which reference TRBV18 and TRBJ1-5 provide the parts outside the CDR3, is NAGVMQNPRHLVRRRGQEARLRCSPMKGHSHVYWYRQLPEEGLKFMVYLQKENIIDESGMPKERFSAEFPKEGPSILRIQQVVRGDSAAYFCASSPSDPGNNQPQHFGDGTRLSIL.

The chain links TRBV11-2 to TRBJ2-1; D is undetermined. CDR3 size: 18 residues. Germline V gene data show CDR1 as SGHAT and CDR2 as FQNNGV. Deletions cut 1 base from V and 0 bases from J, with 16 bases between. The CDR3 region has the DNA TGTGCCAGCAGCTTAGCTCTAGGGCAGAGACTCTCCTACAATGAGCAGTTCTTC. This encodes CASSLALGQRLSYNEQFF.

J is TRBJ2-5 and V is TRBV2, with D possibly TRBD2 on 7 matching bases. The end of the DNA is better explained by TRBJ2-7, so the J call may be wrong. This CDR3 is built from 12 residues. Germline V gene lookup returns CDR1 SNHLY and CDR2 FYNNEI. CDR3 sequence: CASSRGGDEQYF. DNA of the CDR3: TGTGCCAGTTCCAGGGGAGGGGACGAGCAGTACTTC.

Here the CDR3 reads CASSKSPWANYGYTF. The CDR3 region has the DNA TGTGCCAGTAGTAAGAGTCCCTGGGCTAACTATGGCTACACCTTC. This rearrangement joins TRBV19 to TRBJ1-2; no firm D call. The CDR3 has 15 amino acids. Germline lookup yields CDR1 LNHDA and CDR2 SQIVND (reference sequence). V was clipped by 4 bases and J by 0 bases, with 12 bases between them.

The gene calls are TRBV2 and TRBJ2-3; no firm D call. Germline-derived CDR1 and CDR2 are SNHLY and FYNNEI. Trimming took 1 base from V and 2 from J, leaving 7 bases between them. This CDR3 has 14 amino acids. The CDR3 spells CASSEGGYTDTQYF. For the CDR3, the DNA is TGTGCCAGCAGTGAAGGGGGTTACACAGATACGCAGTATTTT.

This chain joins TRBV14 and TRBJ2-2; D ambiguous. CDR3 length: 15 residues. The V gene lost 8 bases and the J gene lost 0 bases, with 13 bases spanning the gap. CDR1 SGHDN and CDR2 FVKESK come from the germline V gene. Written as DNA, the CDR3 is TGTGCCAGCTCCCAAGGGCTACCGAACACCGGGGAGCTGTTTTTT. Translated, it gives CASSQGLPNTGELFF.

The chain uses TRBV5-1 and TRBJ2-5, with no clear D. Germline CDR1 is SGHRS and CDR2 is YFSETQ. The CDR3 is 13 amino acids. Trimming removed 2 bases at V and 1 base at J, with 6 bases between. Here the CDR3 reads CASSFGPQETQYF. DNA of the CDR3: TGCGCCAGCAGCTTTGGCCCCCAAGAGACCCAGTACTTC.